The clone carrying this TCR beta chain was counted ten times or more. Its antigen is not known. V lost 3 bases to trimming and J lost 3 bases, with 11 bases between them. This CDR3 has 15 amino acids. Looked up from germline, CDR1 is MDHEN and CDR2 is SYDVKM. This sample is drawn from a study of T cells in Graves' hyperthyroidism and ophthalmopathy. Study overall: The blood sample was taken at first diagnosis, before treatment began. Findings and limits, study-wide: Most thyroid clonotypes with frequency above 0.001 were detected in blood.

RNA transcripts yielded amplified TCR beta CDR3 regions. The study used the HTBI primer set for a first-round RT-PCR of the TCR CDR3. Using its own MiXCR run on the multiplex PCR reads, TCRdb lists one record per CDR3 protein. This table has approximately 370,000 distinct CDR3 sequences, roughly a sixth appearing once. The authors took PBMCs from 10 ml fresh peripheral blood. Material for sequencing was blood. The gene calls are TRBV28 and TRBJ1-4; the D is unclear. This clonotype was obtained from a woman in her thirties with Graves' hyperthyroidism that later progressed to Graves' ophthalmopathy. CDR3 in amino acids: CASSLSYRSNEKLFF. The CDR3 bases are TGTGCCAGCAGTTTGAGCTACAGATCTAATGAAAAACTGTTTTTT.